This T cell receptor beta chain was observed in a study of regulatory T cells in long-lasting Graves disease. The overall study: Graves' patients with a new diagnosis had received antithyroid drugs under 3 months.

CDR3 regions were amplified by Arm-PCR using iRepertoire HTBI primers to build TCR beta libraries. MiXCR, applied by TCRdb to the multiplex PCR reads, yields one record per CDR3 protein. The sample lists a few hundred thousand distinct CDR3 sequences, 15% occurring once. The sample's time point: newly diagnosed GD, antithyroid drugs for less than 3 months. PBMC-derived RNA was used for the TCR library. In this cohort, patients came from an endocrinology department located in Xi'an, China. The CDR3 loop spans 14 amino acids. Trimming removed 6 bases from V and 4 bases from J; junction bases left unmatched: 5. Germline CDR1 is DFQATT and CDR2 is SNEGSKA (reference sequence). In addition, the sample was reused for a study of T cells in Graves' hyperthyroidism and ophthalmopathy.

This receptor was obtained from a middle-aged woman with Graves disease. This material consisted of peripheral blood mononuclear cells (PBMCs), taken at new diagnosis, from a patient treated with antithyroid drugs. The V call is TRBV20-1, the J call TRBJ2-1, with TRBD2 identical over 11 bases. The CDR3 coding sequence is TGCAGTGCAGCGACTAGCGGGAAATACAATGAGCAGTTCTTC. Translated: CSAATSGKYNEQFF.